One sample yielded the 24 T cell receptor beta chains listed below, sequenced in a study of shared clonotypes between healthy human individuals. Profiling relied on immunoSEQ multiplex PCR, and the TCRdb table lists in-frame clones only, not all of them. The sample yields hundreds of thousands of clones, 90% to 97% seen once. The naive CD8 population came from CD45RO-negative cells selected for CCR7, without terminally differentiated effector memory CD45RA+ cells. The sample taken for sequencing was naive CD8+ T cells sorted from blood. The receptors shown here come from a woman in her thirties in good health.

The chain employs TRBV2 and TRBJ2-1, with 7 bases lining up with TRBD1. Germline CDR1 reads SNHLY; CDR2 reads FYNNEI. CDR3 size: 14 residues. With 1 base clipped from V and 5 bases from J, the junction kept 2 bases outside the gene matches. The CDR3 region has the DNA TGTGCCAGCAGTGAAGGGACAGGTAACAATGAGCAGTTCTTC. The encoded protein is CASSEGTGNNEQFF.

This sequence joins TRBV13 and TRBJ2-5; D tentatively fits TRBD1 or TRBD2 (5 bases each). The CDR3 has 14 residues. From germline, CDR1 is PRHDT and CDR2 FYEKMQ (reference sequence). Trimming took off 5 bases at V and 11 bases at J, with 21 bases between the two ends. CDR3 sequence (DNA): TGTGCCAGCAGCCCAAGACAGCTCCTCTGGGAGCAGTACTTC. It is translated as CASSPRQLLWEQYF.

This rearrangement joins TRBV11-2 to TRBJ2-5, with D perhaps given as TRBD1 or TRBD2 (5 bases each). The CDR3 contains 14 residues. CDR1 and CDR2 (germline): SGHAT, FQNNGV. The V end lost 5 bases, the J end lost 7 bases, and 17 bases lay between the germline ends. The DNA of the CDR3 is TGTGCCAGCAGCGGGGACGTAGGTGTTGGGACCCAGTACTTC. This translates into CASSGDVGVGTQYF.

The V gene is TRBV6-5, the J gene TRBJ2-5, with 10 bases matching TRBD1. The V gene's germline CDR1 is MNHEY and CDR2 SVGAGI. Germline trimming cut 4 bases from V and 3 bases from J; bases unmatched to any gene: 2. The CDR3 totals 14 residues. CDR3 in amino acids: CASSSGQGEETQYF. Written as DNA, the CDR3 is TGTGCCAGCAGTTCTGGACAGGGGGAAGAGACCCAGTACTTC.

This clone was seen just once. CDR3 in DNA: TGTGCCAGCAGCCCCTCCGTGGGGGGATATGGCTACACCTTC. Translated, it gives CASSPSVGGYGYTF. The V and J genes are TRBV7-6 and TRBJ1-2, with D perhaps matching TRBD1 (5 bases). CDR1 SGHVS and CDR2 FNYEAQ come from the germline V gene. With 5 bases removed from V and 5 bases from J, the gap between germline ends came to 15 bases. The CDR3 sequence is 14 residues long.

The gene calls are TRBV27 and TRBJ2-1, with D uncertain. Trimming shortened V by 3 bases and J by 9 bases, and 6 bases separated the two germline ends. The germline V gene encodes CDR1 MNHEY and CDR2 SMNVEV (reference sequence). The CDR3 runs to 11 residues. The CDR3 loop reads CASSFWGEQFF. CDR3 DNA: TGTGCCAGCAGTTTCTGGGGTGAGCAGTTCTTC.

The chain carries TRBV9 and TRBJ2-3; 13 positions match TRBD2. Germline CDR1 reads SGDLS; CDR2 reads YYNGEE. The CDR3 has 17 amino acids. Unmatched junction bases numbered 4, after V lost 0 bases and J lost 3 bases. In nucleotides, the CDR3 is TGTGCCAGCAGCGTAGAAGGACTAGCGGGAGTAACAGATACGCAGTATTTT. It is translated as CASSVEGLAGVTDTQYF.

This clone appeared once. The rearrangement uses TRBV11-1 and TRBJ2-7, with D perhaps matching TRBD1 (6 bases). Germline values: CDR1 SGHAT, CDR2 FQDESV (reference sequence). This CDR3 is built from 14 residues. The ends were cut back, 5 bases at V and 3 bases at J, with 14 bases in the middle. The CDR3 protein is CASSPLPGDYEQYF. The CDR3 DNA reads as TGTGCCAGCAGCCCCTTACCAGGGGACTACGAGCAGTACTTC.

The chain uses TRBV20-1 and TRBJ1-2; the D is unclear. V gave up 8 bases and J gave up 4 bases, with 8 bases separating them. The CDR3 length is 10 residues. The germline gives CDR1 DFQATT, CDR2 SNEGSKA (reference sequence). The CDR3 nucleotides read TGCAGTCAAATGGGCTATGGCTACACCTTC. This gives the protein CSQMGYGYTF.

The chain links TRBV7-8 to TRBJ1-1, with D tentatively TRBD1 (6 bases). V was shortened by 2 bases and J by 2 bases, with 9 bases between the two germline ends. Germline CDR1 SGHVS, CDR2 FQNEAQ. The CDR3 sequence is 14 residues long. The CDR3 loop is CASSLSGENTEAFF. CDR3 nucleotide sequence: TGTGCCAGCAGCTTATCAGGGGAAAACACTGAAGCTTTCTTT.

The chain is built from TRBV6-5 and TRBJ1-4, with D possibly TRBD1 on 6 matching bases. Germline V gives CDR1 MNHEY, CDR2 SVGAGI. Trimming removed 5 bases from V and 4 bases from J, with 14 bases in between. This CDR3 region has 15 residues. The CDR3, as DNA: TGTGCCAGCAGTAGCCGAGGGGGGGATAATGAAAAACTGTTTTTT. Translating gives CASSSRGGDNEKLFF.

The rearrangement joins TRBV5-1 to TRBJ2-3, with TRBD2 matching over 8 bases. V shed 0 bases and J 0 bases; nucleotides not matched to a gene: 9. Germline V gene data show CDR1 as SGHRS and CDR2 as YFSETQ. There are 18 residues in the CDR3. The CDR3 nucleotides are TGCGCCAGCAGCTTGGAGCCTAGCGGGTCTACTAGCACAGATACGCAGTATTTT. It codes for CASSLEPSGSTSTDTQYF.

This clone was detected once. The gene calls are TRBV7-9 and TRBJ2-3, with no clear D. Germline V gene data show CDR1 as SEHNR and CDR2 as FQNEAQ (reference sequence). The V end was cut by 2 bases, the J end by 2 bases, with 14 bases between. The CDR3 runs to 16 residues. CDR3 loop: CASSLTAGILTDTQYF. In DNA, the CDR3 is TGTGCCAGCAGCTTAACCGCAGGAATCCTCACAGATACGCAGTATTTT.

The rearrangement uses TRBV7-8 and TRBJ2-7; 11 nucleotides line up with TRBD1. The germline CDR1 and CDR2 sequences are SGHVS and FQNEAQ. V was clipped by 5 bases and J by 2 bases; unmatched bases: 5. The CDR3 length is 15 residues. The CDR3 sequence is CASSVGTGGPYEQYF. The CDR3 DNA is TGTGCCAGCAGCGTCGGGACAGGGGGGCCCTACGAGCAGTACTTC.

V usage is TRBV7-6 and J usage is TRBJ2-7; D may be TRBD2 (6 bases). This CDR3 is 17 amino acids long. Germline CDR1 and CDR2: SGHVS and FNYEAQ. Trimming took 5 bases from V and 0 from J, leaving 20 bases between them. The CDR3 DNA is TGTGCCAGCAGCCGAGGAGGGGCATATTCGAGCTCCTACGAGCAGTACTTC. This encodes CASSRGGAYSSSYEQYF.

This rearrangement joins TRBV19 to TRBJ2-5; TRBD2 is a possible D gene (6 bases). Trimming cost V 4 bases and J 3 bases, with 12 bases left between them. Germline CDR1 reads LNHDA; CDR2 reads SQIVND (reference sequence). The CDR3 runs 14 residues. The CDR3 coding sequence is TGTGCCAGTAGTAGGGACTCCCGAAAAGAGACCCAGTACTTC. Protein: CASSRDSRKETQYF.

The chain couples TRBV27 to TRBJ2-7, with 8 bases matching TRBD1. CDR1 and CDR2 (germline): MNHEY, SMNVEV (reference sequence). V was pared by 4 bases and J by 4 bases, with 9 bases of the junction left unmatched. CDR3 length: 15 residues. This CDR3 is CASSSLGWTGYEQYF. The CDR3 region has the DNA TGTGCCAGCAGTTCTCTCGGCTGGACAGGGTACGAGCAGTACTTC.

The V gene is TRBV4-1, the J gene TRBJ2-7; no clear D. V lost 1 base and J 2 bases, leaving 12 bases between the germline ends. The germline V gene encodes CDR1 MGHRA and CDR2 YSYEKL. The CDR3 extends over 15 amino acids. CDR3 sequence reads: CASSQGPGSAYEQYF. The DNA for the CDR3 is TGCGCCAGCAGCCAAGGCCCTGGGTCCGCCTACGAGCAGTACTTC.

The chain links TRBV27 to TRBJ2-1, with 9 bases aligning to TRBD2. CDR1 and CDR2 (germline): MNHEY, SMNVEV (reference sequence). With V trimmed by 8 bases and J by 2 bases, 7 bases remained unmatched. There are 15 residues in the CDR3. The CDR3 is CASVNSGSPYNEQFF. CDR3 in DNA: TGTGCCAGCGTGAATAGCGGGAGCCCCTACAATGAGCAGTTCTTC.

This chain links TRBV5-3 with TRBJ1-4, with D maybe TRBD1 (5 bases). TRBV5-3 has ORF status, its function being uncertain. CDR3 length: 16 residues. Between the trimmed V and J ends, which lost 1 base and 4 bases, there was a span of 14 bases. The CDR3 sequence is CARSLRDGRFNEKLFF. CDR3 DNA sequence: TGTGCCAGAAGCTTGAGGGACGGAAGATTTAATGAAAAACTGTTTTTT.

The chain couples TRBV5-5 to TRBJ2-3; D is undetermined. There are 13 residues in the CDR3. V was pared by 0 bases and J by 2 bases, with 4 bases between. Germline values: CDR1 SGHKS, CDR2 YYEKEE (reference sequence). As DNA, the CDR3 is TGTGCCAGCAGCTTGGGCACCACAGATACGCAGTATTTT. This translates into CASSLGTTDTQYF.

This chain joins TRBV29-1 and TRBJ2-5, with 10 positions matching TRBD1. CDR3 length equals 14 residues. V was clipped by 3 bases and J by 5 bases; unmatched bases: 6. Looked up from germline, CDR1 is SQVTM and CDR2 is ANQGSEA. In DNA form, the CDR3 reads TGCAGCGTTGATGGGACAGGGGCACACGAGACCCAGTACTTC. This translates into CSVDGTGAHETQYF.

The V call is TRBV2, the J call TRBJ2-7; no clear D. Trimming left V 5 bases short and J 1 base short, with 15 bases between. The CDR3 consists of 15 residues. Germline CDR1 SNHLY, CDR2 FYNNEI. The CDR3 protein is CASSQDGPRSYEQYF. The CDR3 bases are TGTGCCAGCAGTCAGGACGGCCCACGTTCCTACGAGCAGTACTTC.

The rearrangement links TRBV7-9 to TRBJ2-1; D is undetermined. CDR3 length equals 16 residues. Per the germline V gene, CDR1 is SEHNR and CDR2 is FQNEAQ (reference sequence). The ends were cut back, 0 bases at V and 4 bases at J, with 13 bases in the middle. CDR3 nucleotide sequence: TGTGCCAGCAGCTTAGCATGGCAGGTTAAGTACAATGAGCAGTTCTTC. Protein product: CASSLAWQVKYNEQFF.